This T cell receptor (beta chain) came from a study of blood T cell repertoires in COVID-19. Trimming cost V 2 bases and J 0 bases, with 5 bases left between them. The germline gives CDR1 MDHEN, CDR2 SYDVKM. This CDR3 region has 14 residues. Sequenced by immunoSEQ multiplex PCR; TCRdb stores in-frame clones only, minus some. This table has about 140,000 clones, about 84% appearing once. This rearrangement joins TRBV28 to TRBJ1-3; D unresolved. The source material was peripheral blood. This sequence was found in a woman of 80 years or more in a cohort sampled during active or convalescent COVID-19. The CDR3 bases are TGTGCCAGCAGTTTAATAAACTCTGGAAACACCATATATTTT. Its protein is CASSLINSGNTIYF.